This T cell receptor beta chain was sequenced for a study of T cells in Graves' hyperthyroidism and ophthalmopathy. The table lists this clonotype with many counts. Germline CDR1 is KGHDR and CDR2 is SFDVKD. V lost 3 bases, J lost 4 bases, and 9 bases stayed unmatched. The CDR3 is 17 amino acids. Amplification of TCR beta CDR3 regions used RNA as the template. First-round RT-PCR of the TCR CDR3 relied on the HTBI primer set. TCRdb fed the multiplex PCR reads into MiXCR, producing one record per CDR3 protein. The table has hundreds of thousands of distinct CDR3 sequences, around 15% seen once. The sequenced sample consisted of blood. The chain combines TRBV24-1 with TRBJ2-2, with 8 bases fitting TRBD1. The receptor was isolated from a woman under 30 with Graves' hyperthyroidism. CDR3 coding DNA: TGTGCCACCAGTGATAGCTCAGGGGGCCCTCGCACCGGGGAGCTGTTTTTT. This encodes CATSDSSGGPRTGELFF.